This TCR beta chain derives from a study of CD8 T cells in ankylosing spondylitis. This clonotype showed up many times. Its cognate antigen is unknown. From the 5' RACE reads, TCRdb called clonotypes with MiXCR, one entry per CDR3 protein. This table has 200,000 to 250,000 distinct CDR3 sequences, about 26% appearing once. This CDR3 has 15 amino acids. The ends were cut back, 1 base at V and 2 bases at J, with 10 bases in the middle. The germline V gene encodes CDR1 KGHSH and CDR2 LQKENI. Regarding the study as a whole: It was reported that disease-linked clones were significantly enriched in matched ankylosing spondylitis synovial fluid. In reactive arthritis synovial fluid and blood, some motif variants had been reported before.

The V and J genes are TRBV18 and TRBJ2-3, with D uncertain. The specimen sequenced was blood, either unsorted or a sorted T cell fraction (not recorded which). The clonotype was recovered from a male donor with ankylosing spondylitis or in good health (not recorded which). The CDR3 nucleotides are TGTGCCAGCTCACCACTGGTGGTCTCCACAGATACGCAGTATTTT. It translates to CASSPLVVSTDTQYF.